This T cell receptor beta chain came from a study of identical twins (dated by TCRdb to the mid-2010s). A note on the overall study: TCR alpha and beta repertoires from monozygotic twins, unrelated adults of various ages and cord blood were deep-sequenced to test whether fetal clonotypes persist. Replicate twin experiments were performed at different times using different library preparation protocols to rule out contamination.

On this clonotype: This receptor's antigen is unknown. Base qualities are not recorded, but no much larger clone differs from it by a single base.

Only healthy Caucasian donors were included. Three pairs of female monozygotic twins, all aged about 18 to 30 years, were included in the twin cohort. Peripheral blood mononuclear cells were used as the source from which RNA for TCR libraries was isolated. The investigation overall reported the following: Zero-insertion analyses could be partly confounded by invariant T cells such as MAIT and iNKT, although diverse VJ usage argued against such confounding for most clonotypes. Compared with coincidental sharing between unrelated individuals, an excess of low generation-probability sequences was observed among out-of-frame TCR alpha sequences shared between twins. Fewer insertions were carried by abundant cord blood beta clonotypes, a similar but weaker trend appeared in young adult naive repertoires, and no such trend appeared in memory repertoires. A weaker excess of twin sharing was found in beta out-of-frame sequences because the signal-to-noise ratio was lowered by fewer shared sequences. Because the same donors could not be followed over many years, the conclusions depended on cross-sectional statistical analysis. Recombination models systematically underestimated out-of-frame TCR alpha sharing in monozygotic twins but agreed with sharing between unrelated individuals.

Libraries were prepared through 5' RACE. Sequencing used an Illumina HiSeq 2000. A universal primer binding site was introduced by template switching, and a unique molecular identifier was present in the final cDNA, enabling accurate counting of TCR cDNA molecules. Specific primers in the conserved constant-segment region were used to synthesize first-strand cDNA for TCR alpha and beta chains. To control for contamination, every cDNA library carried two barcodes: a SMART-Mk sample barcode plus Illumina barcodes. Two successive PCR steps introduced TruSeq adapter sequences along with Illumina sample barcodes. The TCR alpha and beta cDNA libraries were sequenced on the Illumina HiSeq platform using custom primers. The original pipeline was this. Raw reads were processed with MiGEC to extract unique molecular identifiers, and MiXCR was used to determine CDR3 positions. For each individual, recombination models were inferred using an EM algorithm with the repgenHMM and IGoR tools. The tcR package in R was used for shared clonotype analysis, with sharing normalized by the product of cloneset sizes. To study raw recombination without the effects of thymic and clonal selection, out-of-frame nonproductive sequences were analyzed. In TCRdb, the public reads were trimmed at Q25 with fastp and aligned with MiXCR, with productive beta chains retained. Rows with a matching CDR3 protein are joined into one entry that keeps the most common DNA and genes. TCRdb assigned the V and J calls; the authors' analysis was not used. The sample table shows 550,000 to 700,000 distinct CDR3 sequences, and about 20% are seen once. Roughly 4.3% of the sample rests with the top ten.

Relative to germline, V is missing 0 bases and J is missing 0 bases, with 5 bases of the junction outside any gene match. CDR1 and CDR2 are drawn from the germline V gene: SGDLS, YYNGEE. Reading from cysteine to phenylalanine, the CDR3 counts 17 amino acids. Only the CDR3 part of the read is kept: 51 bases, read in frame from the first base. These data were also filed under a second study, of T cells expressing NK-cell markers. As noted in the second study: Seven to nine donors provided sorted CD3+CD56+NKG2C+, CD3+CD56+NKG2C- and CD3+CD56-NKG2C+ T-cell subsets, whose TCR beta-chain repertoires were profiled. Among the eight sequenced donors, only one was HCMV-seronegative, while the other seven were HCMV-seropositive. In several experiments an anti-gammadeltaTCR antibody was added to restrict sorting to alphabetaTCR-expressing T cells. In six donors, the dominant CD3+CD56+NKG2C+ clonotypes were found to rank among the top 10 CD8+ clonotypes and to make up about 1.0-8% of CD8+ T cells. Those dominant clonotypes were again the most abundant among CD3+CD56-NKG2C+ cells in several donors, at 28.3-60.1%. It remained unclear whether the expanded NKG2C-expressing T cell clones were specific for HCMV antigens. The study sequenced eight donors, all healthy volunteers chosen at random: three men and five women. A commercial ELISA kit detecting HCMV-specific IgG in serum was used to determine HCMV serostatus. For a handful of donors, bulk peripheral blood T-cell repertoires were also sequenced from unsorted PBMC. MIGEC handled demultiplexing of the reads and grouping by UMI, while MiTCR was used to assemble and quantify clonotypes. Only TCR cDNA sequences supported by at least two reads were kept to exclude erroneous sequences. The tcR package was used for downstream repertoire analysis, and clonotypes were matched between fractions using CDR3 nucleotide sequence together with V segment. VDJmatch was used to annotate antigen specificity against VDJdb, with one amino acid substitution in CDR3 permitted.

The specimen sequenced was PBMCs. This receptor was obtained from a woman aged 18-35 years in good health. Recombination joined TRBV9 with TRBJ2-2; 7 bases in the junction line up with TRBD1. At the DNA level, the sequence is TGTGCCAGCAGCGTAGTTACCGACAGGGCGAACACCGGGGAGCTGTTTTTT. It is translated as CASSVVTDRANTGELFF.